This T cell receptor beta chain was captured by sequencing in a study of cytomegalovirus exposure and HLA in healthy donors. Study overall: There were approximately 81 million unique TCRs (from HLA-typed donors) in an early data release. Study conclusions and caveats: Reportedly, TCR beta sequences accurately predicted HLA-A and HLA-B alleles in most subjects.

Primers included in the PCR were 60 Vbeta and 13 Jbeta primers. Clones were sequenced by immunoSEQ multiplex PCR, and TCRdb holds only the in-frame ones, with some missing. The sample carries approximately 150,000 clones, 68% recorded once. This CDR3 contains 16 residues. Germline CDR1 and CDR2: SGHTA and FQGTGA. Trimming took off 2 bases at V and 4 bases at J, with 15 bases between the two ends. Details on this clone: Its antigen is unknown.

This sequence joins TRBV7-3 and TRBJ2-1, with D tentatively TRBD2 (6 bases). The receptor comes from a woman between 40 and 50 years old in good health and CMV-seropositive. The sequencing sample was made of PBMCs. The CDR3 sequence: CASSLGAGTGYNEQFF. CDR3 DNA: TGTGCCAGCAGCTTAGGGGCAGGGACTGGTTACAATGAGCAGTTCTTC. Filled out from reference TRBV7-3 and TRBJ2-1, the complete variable domain reads GAGVSQTPSNKVTEKGKYVELRCDPISGHTALYWYRQSLGQGPEFLIYFQGTGAADDSGLPNDRFFAVRPEGSVSTLKIQRTERGDSAVYLCASSLGAGTGYNEQFFGPGTRLTVL.